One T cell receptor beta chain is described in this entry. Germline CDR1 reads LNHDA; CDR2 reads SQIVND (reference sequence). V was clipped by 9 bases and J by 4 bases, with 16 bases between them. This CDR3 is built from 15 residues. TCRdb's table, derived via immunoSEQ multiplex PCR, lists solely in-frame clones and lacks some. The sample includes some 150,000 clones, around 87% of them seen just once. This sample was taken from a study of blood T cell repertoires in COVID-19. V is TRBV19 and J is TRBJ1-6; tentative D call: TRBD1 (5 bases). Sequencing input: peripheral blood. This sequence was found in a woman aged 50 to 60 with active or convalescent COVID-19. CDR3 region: CASVRDGSYNSPLHF. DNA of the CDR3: TGTGCCAGCGTGCGGGACGGAAGTTATAATTCACCCCTCCACTTT.